This TCR beta chain was identified in a study of shared clonotypes between healthy human individuals. Assay used: immunoSEQ multiplex PCR; TCRdb lists only in-frame clones, some missing. Here the sample spans about 2.1 million clones, over 85% being singletons. V was trimmed by 4 bases and J by 2 bases, leaving 7 bases between them. The CDR3 has 13 amino acids. Germline CDR1 is SGHDN and CDR2 is FVKESK. About this clone itself: Its target is unknown.

Positive CCR7 selection of CD45RO-negative cells yielded the naive CD8 cells, and terminally differentiated effector memory CD45RA+ cells were excluded. Points from the study as a whole: Across a handful of donors, naive CD4 shared roughly 5.1%, naive CD8 less than 4%, memory CD4 more than 2%, memory CD8 0.4% to 0.5%. Across subsets, estimated richness was generally greater for naive than for memory populations.

Specimen: naive CD8+ T cells from PBMCs. The receptor's source is a man aged 18 to 29 in good health. Some clones in this sample may be carry-over from other donors' samples. The rearrangement uses TRBV14 and TRBJ2-3; the D is unclear. The CDR3 sequence is CASSPVITDTQYF. The CDR3 DNA is TGTGCCAGCAGCCCCGTGATCACAGATACGCAGTATTTT.